This T cell receptor beta chain was retrieved from a study of blood T cell repertoires in COVID-19. This CDR3 has 19 residues. V lost 5 bases to trimming and J lost 0 bases; unmatched junction nucleotides: 15. From germline, CDR1 is MNHEY and CDR2 SMNVEV (reference sequence). Data came from immunoSEQ multiplex PCR; TCRdb stores just in-frame clones and leaves some out. The table records more than 200,000 clones, 86% of them present only once. The chain couples TRBV27 to TRBJ2-2; TRBD2 matches at 7 bases. This TCR was recovered from a man between 40 and 49 years old who had recovered from COVID-19. The sequencing sample was made of PBMCs or T cells enriched from blood (not recorded which). CDR3 region: CASSPWDPRGTPNTGELFF. Written as DNA, the CDR3 is TGTGCCAGCAGTCCTTGGGATCCGCGGGGGACCCCGAACACCGGGGAGCTGTTTTTT.